This TCR beta chain was captured by sequencing in a study of control samples from healthy donors and cancer patients. Sequencing used immunoSEQ multiplex PCR; TCRdb keeps in-frame clones, though not all of them. The top ten hold approximately 1.4% of the sample, which has 150,000 to 200,000 clones, 91% seen once. The germline gives CDR1 SGHDN, CDR2 FVKESK. Trimming shortened V by 1 base and J by 7 bases, and 10 bases separated the two germline ends. This CDR3 comprises 13 residues. The origin of this receptor is a woman aged 25 to 39 in good health. The sequenced material came from blood. The chain is built from TRBV14 and TRBJ1-2; D unresolved. The CDR3 nucleotides are TGTGCCAGCAGCCAAGTTGAAGGTACTGGCTACACCTTC. It yields the protein CASSQVEGTGYTF.